The next 20 T cell receptor beta chains were all read from a single sample in a study of blood T cell repertoires in COVID-19. Assay used: immunoSEQ multiplex PCR; TCRdb lists only in-frame clones, some missing. The repertoire holds around 300,000 clones, nearly 90% seen once, with 9% to 9.5% in the top ten. The material sequenced was peripheral blood. The origin of the receptors is a man in his late teens or twenties with active or convalescent COVID-19.

There are a few counts of this clone. The chain is built from TRBV7-9 and TRBJ2-3; D is perhaps TRBD2 (7 bases). Trimming left V 2 bases short and J 6 bases short, with 18 bases between. This CDR3 has 16 amino acids. Germline CDR1 is SEHNR and CDR2 is FQNEAQ (reference sequence). The CDR3 spells CASSLQRGGHWDTQYF. The CDR3 region has the DNA TGTGCCAGCAGCTTACAAAGGGGGGGCCATTGGGATACGCAGTATTTT.

V usage is TRBV20-1 and J usage is TRBJ2-3, with a possible D match to TRBD1 (5 bases). Trimming removed 6 bases from V and 6 bases from J, with 7 bases in between. The CDR3 extends over 10 amino acids. Germline assignment: CDR1 DFQATT and CDR2 SNEGSKA (reference sequence). In nucleotides, the CDR3 is TGCAGTGCAAGACAGGATACGCAGTATTTT. Protein product: CSARQDTQYF.

This clone was counted a few times. V is TRBV5-6 and J is TRBJ1-1, with D possibly matching TRBD1 (6 bases). The V and J ends lost 4 bases and 3 bases respectively, with 16 bases between them. The germline gives CDR1 SGHDT, CDR2 YYEEEE. The CDR3 sequence is 15 residues long. For the CDR3, the DNA is TGTGCCAGCAGCCTTAGGGGCAGGGGACACACTGAAGCTTTCTTT. Translation gives CASSLRGRGHTEAFF.

DNA of the CDR3: TGCAGTGCTAGTGCGTTGACAGATACGCAGTATTTT. It is translated as CSASALTDTQYF. This sequence joins TRBV20-1 and TRBJ2-3, with no clear D. Germline CDR1 DFQATT, CDR2 SNEGSKA (reference sequence). Trimming removed 3 bases from V and 3 bases from J, with 7 bases in between. The CDR3 runs to 12 residues.

J is TRBJ2-6 and V is TRBV7-9, with D perhaps TRBD1 (5 bases). The CDR3 totals 18 residues. Trimming stripped 5 bases from V and 0 bases from J, with 17 bases between. The V gene's germline CDR1 is SEHNR and CDR2 FQNEAQ (reference sequence). CDR3 sequence: CASSTRKSDSSGANVLTF. CDR3 bases: TGTGCCAGCAGCACCCGGAAATCAGACAGCTCTGGGGCCAACGTCCTGACTTTC.

A note on this clone: At the DNA level, this CDR3 is encoded by other sequences in the same sample as well. The rearrangement joins TRBV19 to TRBJ1-2, with TRBD1 matching over 7 bases. The CDR3 totals 13 residues. Losses at the gene ends were 5 bases for V and 4 bases for J; bases not matched to a gene: 4. Germline V gene lookup returns CDR1 LNHDA and CDR2 SQIVND (reference sequence). This chain's CDR3 is CASSLGTAYGYTF. Here the CDR3 DNA reads TGTGCCAGTAGTCTCGGGACAGCCTATGGCTACACCTTC.

The V and J genes are TRBV14 and TRBJ1-2; TRBD1 matches 8 bases. Per germline, CDR1 SGHDN and CDR2 FVKESK. V dropped 1 base and J dropped 4; count of bases not matched to a gene: 8. This CDR3 region has 16 residues. The CDR3 sequence is CASSQGGTGRTYGYTF. Written as DNA, the CDR3 is TGTGCCAGCAGCCAAGGTGGGACAGGAAGAACCTATGGCTACACCTTC.

The chain employs TRBV3-1 (or the pseudogene TRBV3-2) and TRBJ2-5; 9 nucleotides line up with TRBD2. V gave up 4 bases and J gave up 5 bases; unmatched junction bases: 17. The CDR3 totals 18 residues. Per germline, CDR1 LGHDT and CDR2 YNNKEL (reference sequence). The DNA for the CDR3 is TGTGCCAGCAGCCCCCACACGGGGACTAGCTACCTCCCTGAGACCCAGTACTTC. Translating it yields CASSPHTGTSYLPETQYF.

The V and J genes are TRBV6-6 and TRBJ2-7, with D perhaps TRBD2 (6 bases). The CDR3 length is 13 residues. The germline V gene has CDR1 MNHNY and CDR2 SVGAGI (reference sequence). Trimming cost V 7 bases and J 1 base, with 11 bases left between them. DNA of the CDR3: TGTGCCAGCACCGATGGGGGGTCCTACGAGCAGTACTTC. It yields the protein CASTDGGSYEQYF.

V and J are TRBV5-1 and TRBJ2-7, with 9 bases matching TRBD1. J gave up 4 bases and V 4 bases, and 9 bases lay outside the gene matches. Germline V gene lookup returns CDR1 SGHRS and CDR2 YFSETQ. The CDR3 sequence is 15 residues long. CDR3 sequence reads: CASSGHRGRGYEQYF. The CDR3 region has the DNA TGCGCCAGCAGCGGGCACAGGGGGCGCGGGTACGAGCAGTACTTC. The full variable domain, with the rest looked up from reference TRBV5-1 and TRBJ2-7, is KAGVTQTPRYLIKTRGQQVTLSCSPISGHRSVSWYQQTPGQGLQFLFEYFSETQRNKGNFPGRFSGRQFSNSRSEMNVSTLELGDSALYLCASSGHRGRGYEQYFGPGTRLTVT.

The V call is TRBV6-5, the J call TRBJ1-1, with 7 bases matching TRBD1. The J segment lost 1 base and the V segment lost 6 bases, leaving 5 bases of the junction unmatched. Per the germline V gene, CDR1 is MNHEY and CDR2 is SVGAGI. The CDR3 runs 14 residues. For the CDR3, the DNA is TGTGCCAGCAGCAAGACAGGGTCGAACACTGAAGCTTTCTTT. It encodes CASSKTGSNTEAFF.

V usage is TRBV18 and J usage is TRBJ2-1; 9 nucleotides agree with TRBD1. The V segment lost 2 bases and the J segment 3 bases; nucleotides outside the gene matches: 2. The CDR3 contains 15 residues. CDR1 is KGHSH, CDR2 LQKENI, per germline. CDR3 region: CASSPGTGYYNEQFF. CDR3 DNA: TGTGCCAGCTCACCAGGGACAGGGTACTACAATGAGCAGTTCTTC.

This chain links TRBV6-5 with TRBJ1-6; no clear D gene. The V end lost 4 bases, the J end lost 8 bases, and 12 bases lay between the germline ends. The CDR3 consists of 14 residues. Germline loops: CDR1 MNHEY, CDR2 SVGAGI. The CDR3 is CASSFGRRDSPLHF. The CDR3, as DNA: TGTGCCAGCAGTTTCGGGAGGCGGGATTCACCCCTCCACTTT.

Turning to this clone: This may be a read error, as it is one base from a much larger clone. The J gene is TRBJ2-7, the V gene TRBV27, with 9 nucleotides matching TRBD1. Unmatched junction bases numbered 0, after V lost 6 bases and J lost 0 bases. The CDR3 has 13 amino acids. Germline V gives CDR1 MNHEY, CDR2 SMNVEV (reference sequence). This CDR3 is CASRTGGSYEQYF. As DNA, the CDR3 is TGTGCCAGCAGGACAGGGGGCTCCTACGAGCAGTACTTC.

There are a few counts of this clone. V is TRBV15 and J is TRBJ2-1, with 9 bases lining up with TRBD2. V lost 1 base and J lost 1; bases outside the gene matches: 2. CDR1 and CDR2 (germline): LNHNV, YYDKDF (reference sequence). This CDR3 spans 16 amino acids. The CDR3 coding sequence is TGTGCCACCAGCAGAGCGAGCGGGGGGTCCTACAATGAGCAGTTCTTC. This translates into CATSRASGGSYNEQFF.

The V gene is TRBV9, the J gene TRBJ2-5; D possibly corresponds to TRBD2 (7 bases). Trimming shortened V by 0 bases and J by 3 bases, and 12 bases separated the two germline ends. CDR3 length: 15 amino acids. The germline gives CDR1 SGDLS, CDR2 YYNGEE. The CDR3 region is CASSVAAGAKETQYF. CDR3 bases: TGTGCCAGCAGCGTAGCGGCGGGGGCCAAAGAGACCCAGTACTTC. The whole variable domain, filled in from reference TRBV9 and TRBJ2-5, reads DSGVTQTPKHLITATGQRVTLRCSPRSGDLSVYWYQQSLDQGLQFLIQYYNGEERAKGNILERFSAQQFPDLHSELNLSSLELGDSALYFCASSVAAGAKETQYFGPGTRLLVL.

The chain couples TRBV27 to TRBJ1-2; 7 bases are shared with TRBD1. The CDR3 is 13 amino acids. Germline V gives CDR1 MNHEY, CDR2 SMNVEV (reference sequence). The junction had 10 bases not matched to a gene; V was cut back by 7 bases and J by 8 bases. The CDR3 DNA follows: TGTGCCAGCATGGGACAGTTATCTGTCGGCTACACCTTC. Translating it yields CASMGQLSVGYTF.

The chain has TRBV7-3 and TRBJ2-2, with 15 bases lining up with TRBD2. V shed 5 bases and J 2 bases; nucleotides not matched to a gene: 6. This CDR3 region has 18 residues. The germline CDR1 and CDR2 sequences are SGHTA and FQGTGA. The CDR3 coding sequence is TGTGCCAGCAGCCCACGGACTAGCGGGGGGGTAAACACCGGGGAGCTGTTTTTT. Its protein product is CASSPRTSGGVNTGELFF.

The CDR3: CASSLAVAGGEQYF. The CDR3 DNA reads as TGCGCCAGCAGCTTGGCGGTAGCGGGGGGCGAGCAGTACTTC. The V and J genes are TRBV5-1 and TRBJ2-7; 10 bases match TRBD2. The V gene end was trimmed by 0 bases and the J gene end by 6 bases; junction bases not matched to a gene: 3. Germline V gene lookup returns CDR1 SGHRS and CDR2 YFSETQ. The CDR3 totals 14 residues. Full variable domain (rest looked up from reference TRBV5-1 and TRBJ2-7): KAGVTQTPRYLIKTRGQQVTLSCSPISGHRSVSWYQQTPGQGLQFLFEYFSETQRNKGNFPGRFSGRQFSNSRSEMNVSTLELGDSALYLCASSLAVAGGEQYFGPGTRLTVT.

The DNA of the CDR3 is TGTGCCAGCAGCTTTAGGAGACTAGCGCTACAAGAGACCCAGTACTTC. Its protein product is CASSFRRLALQETQYF. The chain couples TRBV5-6 to TRBJ2-5, with TRBD2 identical over 8 bases. Germline lookup yields CDR1 SGHDT and CDR2 YYEEEE. Losses at the gene ends were 2 bases for V and 2 bases for J; bases not matched to a gene: 8. The CDR3 contains 16 residues.